The 9 T cell receptor beta chains below all came from one sample that was sequenced in a study of T-cell memory formation after mild COVID-19. Using its own MiXCR run on the 5' RACE reads, TCRdb lists one record per CDR3 protein. Of 350,000 to 500,000 distinct CDR3 sequences in the sample, around 17% were seen once. Sequenced input: PBMCs or a T cell subset sorted from them (not recorded which). All receptors come from a man aged 18 to 29 who had mild COVID-19 (a few samples of this study predate the infection). Cell type and time point are not known.

V gene TRBV12-3 or TRBV12-4 combines with J gene TRBJ1-5, with D uncertain. Trimming took off 2 bases at V and 6 bases at J, with 11 bases between the two ends. The CDR3 has 14 amino acids. The CDR3 DNA reads as TGTGCCAGCAGTTTATTGGGCAGGTCTCAGCCCCAGCATTTT. It translates to CASSLLGRSQPQHF.

This chain links TRBV12-3 or TRBV12-4 with TRBJ2-7; 8 bases match TRBD1. The CDR3 contains 14 residues. Trimming cost V 7 bases and J 5 bases; bases outside gene matches: 10. The chain's CDR3 is CASTSSGQGHEQYV. CDR3 DNA sequence: TGTGCCAGCACCTCGTCCGGACAGGGCCACGAGCAGTACGTC.

This chain links TRBV2 with TRBJ2-1; D is unclear. The germline CDR1 and CDR2 sequences are SNHLY and FYNNEI. The CDR3 runs 14 residues. V dropped 7 bases and J dropped 2 bases, with 12 bases sitting between them. CDR3 region: CASNGLETYNEQFF. In DNA, the CDR3 is TGTGCCAGCAATGGGCTAGAAACCTACAATGAGCAGTTCTTC.

In its sample, this clonotype was seen a few times. The J gene is TRBJ1-4, the V gene TRBV5-1; D remains ambiguous. CDR3 length: 18 amino acids. Germline lookup yields CDR1 SGHRS and CDR2 YFSETQ. V gave up 0 bases and J gave up 0 bases, with 15 bases separating them. As DNA, the CDR3 is TGCGCCAGCAGCTTGGAATCTATCTCTCCTGCAACTAATGAAAAACTGTTTTTT. Protein: CASSLESISPATNEKLFF.

The gene calls are TRBV20-1 and TRBJ2-2; D might be TRBD2 (6 bases). The V end was cut by 1 base, the J end by 6 bases, with 9 bases between. Looked up from germline, CDR1 is DFQATT and CDR2 is SNEGSKA (reference sequence). The CDR3 runs to 13 residues. CDR3 amino acids: CSARGLDPGELFF. For the CDR3, the DNA is TGCAGTGCTAGAGGACTAGACCCCGGGGAGCTGTTTTTT.

This sequence joins TRBV7-9 and TRBJ1-5, with D unclear. CDR3 length: 13 residues. V lost 1 base and J lost 8, with 9 bases in between. Germline loops: CDR1 SEHNR, CDR2 FQNEAQ (reference sequence). This CDR3 is CASSLGVLEPQHF. CDR3 coding DNA: TGTGCCAGCAGCTTAGGGGTCCTGGAGCCCCAGCATTTT.

This clonotype turned up a few times. The genes are TRBV10-2 and TRBJ2-5; D is unclear. The length of the CDR3 is 13 residues. Germline values: CDR1 WSHSY, CDR2 SAAADI. V lost 4 bases, J lost 5 bases, and 11 bases lay in between. The CDR3 bases are TGCGCCAGCAGTGGAGATCCGCGGGAGACCCAGTACTTC. Its translation is CASSGDPRETQYF.

The rearrangement joins TRBV16 to TRBJ2-5, with D perhaps matching TRBD1 (5 bases). With 5 bases removed from V and 0 bases from J, the gap between germline ends came to 7 bases. The CDR3 covers 13 residues. CDR1 is KGHSY, CDR2 FQNENV, per germline. The CDR3 bases are TGTGCCAGCAGCGCGGACAACCAAGAGACCCAGTACTTC. It encodes CASSADNQETQYF.

This clonotype appeared a few times. The chain carries TRBV10-3 and TRBJ2-5; 10 nucleotides agree with TRBD1. The germline gives CDR1 ENHRY, CDR2 SYGVKD. CDR3 length equals 17 residues. Trimming took 4 bases from V and 5 from J; bases not matched to a gene: 13. The CDR3 nucleotides are TGTGCCATCAGTGCCGCTGCCGGGACAGGGGCGAGGGAGACCCAGTACTTC. Encoded protein: CAISAAAGTGARETQYF.